This T cell receptor (beta chain) comes out of a study of shared clonotypes between healthy human individuals. At a deep level, the assay was run. Data came from immunoSEQ multiplex PCR; TCRdb stores just in-frame clones and leaves some out. The repertoire has more than 450,000 clones, 79% of them found once; the top ten carry 10% to 15%. General observations from the study: Sequencing depth was expected to influence donor clonotype sharing.

Donors comprised healthy HIV-negative adults lacking recent acute infections or vaccinations. V gave up 1 base and J gave up 5 bases; unmatched junction bases: 2. CDR1 and CDR2 (germline): SNHLY, FYNNEI. The CDR3 extends over 14 amino acids. A word on this clone: Its specificity is not known.

The sample comprised PBMCs. The chain has TRBV2 and TRBJ2-5; 9 positions match TRBD2. The sequence was collected from a middle-aged woman in good health. Some clones in this sample may be carry-over from other donors' samples. The CDR3 here is CASSEVLAGETQYF. The CDR3 DNA follows: TGTGCCAGCAGTGAAGTTCTAGCGGGGGAGACCCAGTACTTC.